This TCR beta chain is from a study of vaccination and CD4 T cells after COVID-19 (dated by TCRdb to between 2021 and 2024). The study in broad terms: Every convalescent patient had a positive nasal swab PCR test for SARS-CoV-2, with mild disease in nine or ten patients and severe disease in one. In the convalescent cohort there were six males and four females, among whom were two Hispanic individuals, seven Caucasians, two Asians and one multiracial person. The spike-specific CD4+ TCR repertoire was compared before and after mRNA vaccination in 10 COVID-19 convalescent patients and a few infection-naive healthy vaccine recipients. Post-COVID blood samples were collected from convalescent patients a median of roughly 100 days after diagnosis, with a range of roughly 30 to 170 days. The cultures were stimulated with overlapping spike peptide pools from SARS-CoV-2 and from the common cold coronaviruses HCoV-NL63, HCoV-OC43 and HCoV-229E. Post-vaccine blood samples were obtained a median of around 74 days after the second vaccine dose, with a range of roughly 13 to 250 days. In control cultures, a CEFX viral epitope pool was used as positive control, an HIV-1 Nef peptide pool was used as negative control, or no peptide was added. Each participant got two doses of either the Pfizer-BioNTech BNT162b2 vaccine (n=8) or the Moderna mRNA-1273 vaccine (n=2).

As concerns this clonotype: Its recognized antigen is unknown. The record has no base qualities; no much larger clone is one base away.

On the study overall, not on this receptor specifically: Of the vaccine-specific clones in convalescent patients, 304 of 307, or nearly all, reacted only to SARS-CoV-2 spike and did not cross-react with common cold coronaviruses. In convalescent patients, a median approximately 86% of post-vaccine SARS-CoV-2-reactive clones were detected only after vaccination, suggesting vaccine-specific priming. An increase in the median number of SARS-CoV-2-reactive clonotypes from approximately 23 after infection to roughly 38 after vaccination was observed, but the change was not found to be significant. The number of convalescent patients in the study was relatively small, and the study did not examine early timepoints following natural infection.

Reading the label with the study, this specimen's treatment or condition is: roughly ten-day PBMC culture with coronavirus spike peptide pools or control peptides (ViraFEST assay). The ViraFEST assay, used in the study, expanded antigen-specific T cells with peptide pools and then identified the expanded clonotypes through TCR sequencing. The convalescent patients' positive SARS-CoV-2 PCR tests fell between March and December 2020, which was before the Alpha, Beta and Delta variants emerged in the United States. About 2 million PBMCs per well were cultured in IMDM with roughly 5% human AB serum and roughly 9.3 IU/ml IL-2, plus 10 ug/ml peptide pools. Half of the culture medium was replaced with fresh IL-2-containing medium on days 3 and 7. Once the cells had been in culture for approximately 10 days, the EasySep CD4+ T cell isolation kit was used to isolate CD4+ T cells by negative selection. Ficoll-Paque Plus gradient centrifugation was used to isolate PBMCs from whole blood, and the isolated PBMCs were then either used fresh or cryopreserved at -140C. Culture conditions were generally each tested in triplicate wells.

Libraries were prepared through PCR. DNA from cultured CD4+ T cells underwent TCR sequencing with the Oncomine TCR Beta short-read assay at the Johns Hopkins FTIC core. The QIAamp micro DNA kit was used to extract genomic DNA from the cultured CD4+ T cells. The Oncomine TCR Beta libraries from cultured CD4+ T cells were pooled using unique dual indexes and then sequenced on an Illumina iSeq 100. The original methods were these. Non-productive sequences were filtered out, and CDR3s that did not start with C, did not end with F or W, or were shorter than 7 amino acids were discarded. Antigen-specific clonotypes were identified with the MANAFEST web application by comparing peptide-stimulated wells with reference and other culture wells. To be called positive, a clone needed an FDR below 0.05, an odds ratio above 5, and a productive frequency above 0.1% in at least two of three replicate wells. A clonotype was classed as cross-reactive if the clonotype showed significant expansion both in SARS-CoV-2 spike wells and in at least one common cold coronavirus spike condition. Using R version 3.6.1, CDR3 homology was evaluated through Levenshtein distances (stringdist) along with unrooted phylogenetic trees (ape). The raw public data were reprocessed by TCRdb itself: fastp quality trimming at Q25, MiXCR clonotype calling, in-frame beta chains only. Rows are unified per CDR3 protein, each entry keeping the most common DNA and genes. These V and J calls originate from TCRdb's pipeline instead of the authors' own analysis. The table for this sample lists about 17,000 distinct CDR3 sequences; roughly 27% of them were counted only once. The leading ten clones occupy approximately 17% of the sample.

V lost 6 bases and J lost 4 bases, and the count of bases not matched to a germline gene is 9. CDR1 SGHRS and CDR2 YFSETQ were looked up in the germline V gene. The CDR3 contains 14 residues, cysteine and phenylalanine counted. Kept here is only the CDR3 DNA, which spans 42 bases and is read in frame from base 1. The TCR originated in a human donor with COVID-19. Source material: cultured CD4+ T cells from blood. Recombination linked TRBV5-1 to TRBJ2-7, with 8 middle bases fitting TRBD1. Read as DNA, the sequence is TGCGCCAGCACTAGGGAGGACAGGGCTTACGAGCAGTACTTC. The translation is CASTREDRAYEQYF.